These 29 T cell receptor beta chains were sequenced from one sample in a study of cytomegalovirus exposure and HLA in healthy donors. The table came from immunoSEQ multiplex PCR; TCRdb's copy has only in-frame clones and leaves some out. The sample includes roughly 150,000 clones, roughly nine tenths of them seen just once. The sample comprised PBMCs. The source is a woman aged 18-35 years in good health and CMV-seropositive.

With regard to this clone: This may arise from a read error, as a much more abundant clone is one base away. The same CDR3 also results from other DNA sequences found in this sample. The chain employs TRBV9 and TRBJ1-5, with 8 bases aligning to TRBD1. V gave up 3 bases and J gave up 5 bases; unmatched junction bases: 7. This CDR3 has 15 amino acids. Germline lookup yields CDR1 SGDLS and CDR2 YYNGEE. The CDR3 loop is CASSAGQGRDQPQHF. In DNA form, the CDR3 reads TGTGCCAGCAGCGCAGGACAGGGAAGGGATCAGCCCCAGCATTTT.

This rearrangement joins TRBV11-2 to TRBJ2-7; 14 nucleotides agree with TRBD2. V shed 7 bases and J 3 bases; nucleotides not matched to a gene: 8. The CDR3 is made up of 16 amino acids. From germline, CDR1 is SGHAT and CDR2 FQNNGV. CDR3 nucleotide sequence: TGTGCCAGCACCCTAGCTGGGACTAGCGGGAGCTACGAGCAGTACTTC. It codes for CASTLAGTSGSYEQYF.

The chain combines TRBV28 with TRBJ1-4, with D hard to call. The V gene's germline CDR1 is MDHEN and CDR2 SYDVKM. This CDR3 comprises 16 residues. V shed 1 base and J shed 7 bases, with 16 bases lying between them. CDR3 sequence (DNA): TGTGCCAGCAGTTTATATTATGGTGGCAGCGGTGAAAAACTGTTTTTT. Translated: CASSLYYGGSGEKLFF.

V is TRBV5-4 and J is TRBJ2-1; 7 bases map to TRBD1. V lost 4 bases, J lost 3 bases, and 4 bases stayed unmatched. CDR1 is SGHNT, CDR2 YYREEE, per germline (reference sequence). CDR3 size: 14 residues. The CDR3 loop is CASSPRDSYNEQFF. CDR3 bases: TGTGCCAGCAGCCCCCGGGACAGCTACAATGAGCAGTTCTTC.

The chain joins TRBV28 to TRBJ1-5, with 12 positions matching TRBD1. The V gene's germline CDR1 is MDHEN and CDR2 SYDVKM. V lost 2 bases, J lost 1 base, and 9 bases stayed unmatched. The CDR3 totals 19 residues. The chain's CDR3 is CASSLTLGQGAPSNQPQHF. CDR3 nucleotide sequence: TGTGCCAGCAGTTTAACCCTGGGACAGGGGGCGCCGAGCAATCAGCCCCAGCATTTT.

This chain joins TRBV13 and TRBJ2-1; 8 positions match TRBD2. This CDR3 has 17 residues. Germline CDR1 reads PRHDT; CDR2 reads FYEKMQ (reference sequence). The junction had 19 bases not matched to a gene; V was cut back by 5 bases and J by 10 bases. The CDR3 DNA is TGTGCCAGCAGCCCAGCCCCGGGACTAGACCTAACCAGGGAGCAGTTCTTC. This encodes CASSPAPGLDLTREQFF.

The chain links TRBV29-1 to TRBJ2-3; 8 nucleotides align to TRBD1. The trim removed 4 bases at V and 4 bases at J, leaving 7 bases unmatched. The length of the CDR3 is 14 residues. The germline gives CDR1 SQVTM, CDR2 ANQGSEA. This CDR3 reads CSVGGTGFADTQYF. CDR3 nucleotides: TGCAGCGTTGGAGGGACAGGCTTCGCAGATACGCAGTATTTT.

The chain employs TRBV4-1 and TRBJ1-3; a possible D gene is TRBD1 (6 bases). Germline V gene sequence: CDR1 MGHRA, CDR2 YSYEKL. V was cut by 2 bases and J by 7 bases, with 15 bases left in between. This CDR3 has 15 amino acids. The CDR3 loop reads CASSQIRRGLNTIYF. CDR3 coding DNA: TGCGCCAGCAGCCAAATACGGCGGGGGCTCAACACCATATATTTT.

The chain carries TRBV11-3 and TRBJ2-3, with 7 bases aligning to TRBD2. CDR3 size: 14 residues. Germline V gives CDR1 SGHNT, CDR2 YENEEA. Trimming cost V 5 bases and J 5 bases; bases outside gene matches: 7. CDR3 nucleotides: TGTGCCAGCAGCCTTGGGGGGGTTAGAGATACGCAGTATTTT. This encodes CASSLGGVRDTQYF.

This clone occurred once. The V and J genes are TRBV19 and TRBJ1-1, with unresolved D. CDR1 is LNHDA, CDR2 SQIVND, per germline (reference sequence). This CDR3 spans 14 amino acids. Deletions cut 4 bases from V and 0 bases from J, with 9 bases between. The CDR3 spells CASSNSLMNTEAFF. The CDR3 DNA follows: TGTGCCAGTAGTAACAGCCTCATGAACACTGAAGCTTTCTTT.

The V and J genes are TRBV29-1 and TRBJ2-3, with D possibly TRBD2 on 6 matching bases. The CDR3 has 12 residues. V was shortened by 7 bases and J by 6 bases, with 14 bases between the two germline ends. The germline CDR1 and CDR2 sequences are SQVTM and ANQGSEA. The CDR3 nucleotides read TGCAGCGGGACTACTGGCCCTGATACGCAGTATTTT. Residues: CSGTTGPDTQYF.

In DNA form, the CDR3 reads TGTGCCAGCAGCTGGGGCGGCCTCTCCTACGAGCAGTACTTC. It encodes CASSWGGLSYEQYF. The chain joins TRBV5-4 to TRBJ2-7; D may be TRBD1 (5 bases). V was clipped by 3 bases and J by 0 bases, with 10 bases between them. The CDR3 loop spans 14 amino acids. Germline V CDR1 and CDR2: SGHNT, YYREEE (reference sequence).

This clone was counted once. The rearrangement uses TRBV15 and TRBJ1-2; D is unclear. V was clipped by 0 bases and J by 4 bases, with 12 bases between them. The CDR3 contains 15 residues. The germline V gene has CDR1 LNHNV and CDR2 YYDKDF (reference sequence). Here the CDR3 DNA reads TGTGCCACCAGCAGAGATCGGGGAGGTGGCTATGGCTACACCTTC. Its translation: CATSRDRGGGYGYTF.

The chain combines TRBV18 with TRBJ1-3, with 7 bases that match TRBD1. There are 13 residues in the CDR3. V shed 2 bases, J shed 8 bases, and the junction held 3 bases outside the gene matches. Germline V gives CDR1 KGHSH, CDR2 LQKENI. Here the CDR3 DNA reads TGTGCCAGCTCACCATCTCAGGGGGACACCATATATTTT. This gives the protein CASSPSQGDTIYF.

This rearrangement joins TRBV6-1 to TRBJ2-7, with TRBD1 matching over 10 bases. V gave up 7 bases and J gave up 5 bases; unmatched junction bases: 8. This CDR3 has 14 amino acids. The germline V gene has CDR1 MNHNS and CDR2 SASEGT. The CDR3 bases are TGTGCCAGCAAGAACCCCGGGACAGGGGACGAGCAGTACTTC. Protein sequence: CASKNPGTGDEQYF.

The chain links TRBV11-3 to TRBJ1-1; possibly TRBD1 for D (5 bases). CDR3 size: 14 residues. Germline-derived CDR1 and CDR2 are SGHNT and YENEEA. Trimming stripped 0 bases from V and 3 bases from J, with 8 bases between. The CDR3 protein is CASSLDGADTEAFF. The CDR3 region has the DNA TGTGCCAGCAGCTTAGATGGGGCAGACACTGAAGCTTTCTTT.

V usage is TRBV7-8 and J usage is TRBJ2-7, with 8 positions matching TRBD1. The CDR3 totals 14 residues. Germline V gene data show CDR1 as SGHVS and CDR2 as FQNEAQ. V shed 2 bases, J shed 3 bases, and the junction held 3 bases outside the gene matches. Here the CDR3 DNA reads TGTGCCAGCAGCTTATCGGACAGGGTCTACGAGCAGTACTTC. It encodes CASSLSDRVYEQYF.

V gene TRBV28 combines with J gene TRBJ2-3; 10 bases are a match to TRBD2. The CDR3 runs 17 residues. V was clipped by 8 bases and J by 11 bases; unmatched bases: 22. Germline assignment: CDR1 MDHEN and CDR2 SYDVKM. CDR3 nucleotide sequence: TGTGCCAGCCACCGAGCACAACTAGCGGGAAAGCGTAGGGTGCAGTATTTT. Translation gives CASHRAQLAGKRRVQYF.

The chain recombines TRBV19 with TRBJ2-7; 8 positions agree with TRBD2. This CDR3 is built from 14 residues. From germline, CDR1 is LNHDA and CDR2 SQIVND (reference sequence). Trimming removed 3 bases from V and 3 bases from J; junction bases left unmatched: 4. The CDR3 sequence: CASSIGREDYEQYF. DNA of the CDR3: TGTGCCAGTAGTATCGGGAGGGAGGACTACGAGCAGTACTTC. Complete variable domain (other parts from reference TRBV19 and TRBJ2-7): DGGITQSPKYLFRKEGQNVTLSCEQNLNHDAMYWYRQDPGQGLRLIYYSQIVNDFQKGDIAEGYSVSREKKESFPLTVTSAQKNPTAFYLCASSIGREDYEQYFGPGTRLTVT.

The rearrangement joins TRBV27 to TRBJ2-1, with 9 bases aligning to TRBD2. The CDR3 covers 13 residues. Germline V CDR1 and CDR2: MNHEY, SMNVEV (reference sequence). V lost 5 bases, J lost 7 bases, and 3 bases stayed unmatched. The CDR3 coding sequence is TGTGCCAGCAGTCCGGGACTAGCAAATGAGCAGTTCTTC. Translating it yields CASSPGLANEQFF.

This clone occurred a few times. The chain carries TRBV2 and TRBJ2-7; no clear D gene. The germline gives CDR1 SNHLY, CDR2 FYNNEI. CDR3 length: 11 residues. The V end was cut by 1 base, the J end by 6 bases, with 4 bases between. As DNA, the CDR3 is TGTGCCAGCAGTGAAGTATCCGAGCAGTACTTC. Amino acids: CASSEVSEQYF.

The V gene is TRBV30, the J gene TRBJ2-7; the D gene is possibly TRBD1 (5 bases). The CDR3 is 13 residues long. Germline CDR1 GTSNPN, CDR2 SVGIG (reference sequence). The germline V and J ends were trimmed by 2 bases and 4 bases, with 12 bases remaining between them. The CDR3 spells CAWSIGAQYEQYF. In DNA, the CDR3 is TGTGCCTGGAGTATAGGGGCCCAATACGAGCAGTACTTC.

CDR3 nucleotides: TGTGCCAGCGACCCCGGGACTAGCGGGTACGAGCAGTACTTC. Its translation: CASDPGTSGYEQYF. V gene TRBV7-2 combines with J gene TRBJ2-7; 12 bases match TRBD2. V lost 8 bases to trimming and J lost 4 bases; unmatched junction nucleotides: 6. Germline lookup yields CDR1 SGHTA and CDR2 FQGNSA. The CDR3 loop spans 14 amino acids.

The chain uses TRBV14 and TRBJ2-1; 8 bases match TRBD2. Per germline, CDR1 SGHDN and CDR2 FVKESK. Trimming cost V 5 bases and J 4 bases; bases outside gene matches: 7. This CDR3 contains 15 residues. CDR3 protein: CASSLWTSRYNEQFF. The CDR3 DNA is TGTGCCAGCAGCTTATGGACTAGCCGATACAATGAGCAGTTCTTC. Full variable domain (missing parts from reference TRBV14 and TRBJ2-1): EAGVTQFPSHSVIEKGQTVTLRCDPISGHDNLYWYRRVMGKEIKFLLHFVKESKQDESGMPNNRFLAERTGGTYSTLKVQPAELEDSGVYFCASSLWTSRYNEQFFGPGTRLTVL.

V usage is TRBV28 and J usage is TRBJ2-3, with D possibly being TRBD1 (6 bases). CDR3 length: 16 residues. V lost 5 bases to trimming and J lost 5 bases, with 20 bases between them. Germline V gene sequence: CDR1 MDHEN, CDR2 SYDVKM. The CDR3 sequence is CASSNTGIYPQDTQYF. The DNA for the CDR3 is TGTGCCAGCAGTAATACAGGGATTTACCCACAAGATACGCAGTATTTT.

This clone was counted between two and nine times. The chain combines TRBV28 with TRBJ1-2, with unresolved D. The CDR3 consists of 12 residues. V shed 6 bases and J shed 0 bases, with 5 bases lying between them. Germline-derived CDR1 and CDR2 are MDHEN and SYDVKM. CDR3 region: CASRPANYGYTF. CDR3 DNA sequence: TGTGCCAGCAGGCCAGCTAACTATGGCTACACCTTC.

Only a few counts were recorded for this clone. V gene TRBV7-6 combines with J gene TRBJ1-2; weak D call: TRBD1 (6 bases). The V end lost 4 bases, the J end lost 8 bases, and 14 bases lay between the germline ends. Germline V CDR1 and CDR2: SGHVS, FNYEAQ. CDR3 length: 13 residues. The CDR3 reads CASSSEAGAGYTF. The CDR3, as DNA: TGTGCCAGCAGCTCTGAGGCAGGGGCCGGCTACACCTTC.

The chain combines TRBV4-2 with TRBJ2-5; D perhaps matches TRBD2 (6 bases). Trimming left V 0 bases short and J 0 bases short, with 8 bases between. The CDR3 runs to 15 residues. Looked up from germline, CDR1 is LGHNA and CDR2 is YNFKEQ. The CDR3 DNA is TGTGCCAGCAGCCAAGATTGGGAGGACCAAGAGACCCAGTACTTC. As protein: CASSQDWEDQETQYF.

V usage is TRBV11-3 and J usage is TRBJ2-3, with D possibly being TRBD1 (6 bases). CDR1 and CDR2 from the germline V gene are SGHNT and YENEEA. The CDR3 totals 13 residues. Deletions cut 5 bases from V and 11 bases from J, with 17 bases between. The CDR3 here is CASSHTGPVEQYF. CDR3 nucleotides: TGTGCCAGCAGCCACACAGGGCCCGTCGAGCAGTATTTT.